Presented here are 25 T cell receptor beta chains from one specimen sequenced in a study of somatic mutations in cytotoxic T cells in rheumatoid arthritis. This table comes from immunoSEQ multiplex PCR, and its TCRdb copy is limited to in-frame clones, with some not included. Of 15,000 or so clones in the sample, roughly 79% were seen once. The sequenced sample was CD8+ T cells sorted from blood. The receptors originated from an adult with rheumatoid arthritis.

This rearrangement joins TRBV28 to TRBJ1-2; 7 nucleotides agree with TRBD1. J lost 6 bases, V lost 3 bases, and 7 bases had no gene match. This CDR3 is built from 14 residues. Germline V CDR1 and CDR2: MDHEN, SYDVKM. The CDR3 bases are TGTGCCAGCAGTTTCCAGGACAGGATCGATGGCTACACCTTC. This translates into CASSFQDRIDGYTF.

Here the CDR3 reads CASSLQGANTGELFF. The CDR3 DNA sequence: TGTGCCAGCAGTTTACAGGGCGCGAACACCGGGGAGCTGTTTTTT. The chain combines TRBV7-3 with TRBJ2-2, with D possibly TRBD1 on 6 matching bases. With 6 bases removed from V and 0 bases from J, the gap between germline ends came to 11 bases. This CDR3 comprises 15 residues. Germline V gives CDR1 SGHTA, CDR2 FQGTGA. The complete variable domain, with remaining parts taken from reference TRBV7-3 and TRBJ2-2, reads GAGVSQTPSNKVTEKGKYVELRCDPISGHTALYWYRQSLGQGPEFLIYFQGTGAADDSGLPNDRFFAVRPEGSVSTLKIQRTERGDSAVYLCASSLQGANTGELFFGEGSRLTVL.

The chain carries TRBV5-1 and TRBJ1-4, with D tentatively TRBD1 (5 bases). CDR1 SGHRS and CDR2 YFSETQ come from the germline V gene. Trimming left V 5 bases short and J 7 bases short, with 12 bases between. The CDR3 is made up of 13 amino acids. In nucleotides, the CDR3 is TGCGCCAGCAGTTGGATGGGGGTTGAAAAACTGTTTTTT. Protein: CASSWMGVEKLFF.

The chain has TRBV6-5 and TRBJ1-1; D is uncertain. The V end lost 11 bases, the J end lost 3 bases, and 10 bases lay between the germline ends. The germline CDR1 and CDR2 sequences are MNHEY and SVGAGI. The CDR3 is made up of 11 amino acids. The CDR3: CACMVDTEAFF. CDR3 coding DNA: TGTGCCTGTATGGTAGACACTGAAGCTTTCTTT.

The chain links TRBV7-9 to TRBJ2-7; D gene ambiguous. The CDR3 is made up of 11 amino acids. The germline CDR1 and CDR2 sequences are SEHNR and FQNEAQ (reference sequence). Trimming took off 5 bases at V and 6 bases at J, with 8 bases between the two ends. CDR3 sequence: CASSPGPEQYF. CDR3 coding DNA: TGTGCCAGCAGCCCTGGGCCCGAGCAGTACTTC.

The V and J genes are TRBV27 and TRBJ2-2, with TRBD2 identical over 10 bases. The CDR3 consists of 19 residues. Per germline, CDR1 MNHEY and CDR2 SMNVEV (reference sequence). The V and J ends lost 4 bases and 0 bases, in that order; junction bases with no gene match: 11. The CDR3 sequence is CASSWDLAGANTNTGELFF. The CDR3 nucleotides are TGTGCCAGCAGTTGGGATCTAGCGGGAGCAAATACGAACACCGGGGAGCTGTTTTTT.

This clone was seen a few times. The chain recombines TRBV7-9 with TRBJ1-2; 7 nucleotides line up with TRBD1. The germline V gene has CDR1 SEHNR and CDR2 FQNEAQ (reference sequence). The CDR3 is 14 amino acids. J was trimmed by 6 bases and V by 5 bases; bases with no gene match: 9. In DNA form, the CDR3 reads TGTGCCAGCAGCCGCCCGACAGGGACGGATGGCTACACCTTC. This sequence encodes CASSRPTGTDGYTF.

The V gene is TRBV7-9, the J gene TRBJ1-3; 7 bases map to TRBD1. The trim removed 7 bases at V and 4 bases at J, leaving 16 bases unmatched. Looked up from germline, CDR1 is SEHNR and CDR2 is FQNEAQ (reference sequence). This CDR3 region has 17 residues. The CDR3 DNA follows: TGTGCCAGCACTGGGACAGAAAGGGTGGTGGCGGGAAACACCATATATTTT. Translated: CASTGTERVVAGNTIYF.

The CDR3 spells CASSLQGSYNEQFF. The CDR3 nucleotides are TGTGCCAGCAGTTTGCAAGGCTCCTACAATGAGCAGTTCTTC. The V and J genes are TRBV28 and TRBJ2-1, with D uncertain. The CDR3 length is 14 residues. Trimming removed 3 bases from V and 0 bases from J, with 6 bases in between. Looked up from germline, CDR1 is MDHEN and CDR2 is SYDVKM.

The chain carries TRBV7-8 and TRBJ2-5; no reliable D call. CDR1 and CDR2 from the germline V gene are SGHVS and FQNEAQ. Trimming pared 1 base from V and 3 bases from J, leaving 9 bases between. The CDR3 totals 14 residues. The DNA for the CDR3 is TGTGCCAGCAGCTTAGAGACGGCAGAAGAGACCCAGTACTTC. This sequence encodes CASSLETAEETQYF.

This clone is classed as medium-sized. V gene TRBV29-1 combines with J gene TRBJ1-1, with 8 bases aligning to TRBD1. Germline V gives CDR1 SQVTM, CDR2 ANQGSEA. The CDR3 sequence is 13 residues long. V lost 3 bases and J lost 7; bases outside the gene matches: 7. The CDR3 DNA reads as TGCAGCGTTGATGTCCAGGGGGCTAATGAAGCTTTCTTT. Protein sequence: CSVDVQGANEAFF.

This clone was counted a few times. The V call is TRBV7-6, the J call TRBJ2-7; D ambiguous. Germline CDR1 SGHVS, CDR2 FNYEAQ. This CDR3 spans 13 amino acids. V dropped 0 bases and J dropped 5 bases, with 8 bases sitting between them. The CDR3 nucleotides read TGTGCCAGCAGCTTAGCGCCTTTCGACGAGCAGTACTTC. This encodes CASSLAPFDEQYF.

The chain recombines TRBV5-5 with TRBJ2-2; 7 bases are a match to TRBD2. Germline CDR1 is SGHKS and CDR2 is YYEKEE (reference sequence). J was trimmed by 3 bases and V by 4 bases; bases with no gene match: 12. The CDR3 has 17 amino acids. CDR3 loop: CASSPTLAGVDTGELFF. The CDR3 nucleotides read TGTGCCAGCAGCCCCACCCTTGCGGGAGTTGACACCGGGGAGCTGTTTTTT.

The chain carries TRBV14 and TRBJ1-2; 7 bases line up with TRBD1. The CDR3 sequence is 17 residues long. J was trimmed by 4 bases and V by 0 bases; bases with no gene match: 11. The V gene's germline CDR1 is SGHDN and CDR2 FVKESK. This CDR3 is CASSQEQGGVALYGYTF. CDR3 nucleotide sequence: TGTGCCAGCAGCCAAGAGCAAGGGGGCGTCGCCCTCTATGGCTACACCTTC.

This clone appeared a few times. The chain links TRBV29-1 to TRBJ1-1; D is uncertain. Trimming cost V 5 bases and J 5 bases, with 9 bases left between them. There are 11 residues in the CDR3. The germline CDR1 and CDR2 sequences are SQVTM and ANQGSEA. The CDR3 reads CSVYESTEAFF. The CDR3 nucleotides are TGCAGCGTTTATGAATCAACTGAAGCTTTCTTT.

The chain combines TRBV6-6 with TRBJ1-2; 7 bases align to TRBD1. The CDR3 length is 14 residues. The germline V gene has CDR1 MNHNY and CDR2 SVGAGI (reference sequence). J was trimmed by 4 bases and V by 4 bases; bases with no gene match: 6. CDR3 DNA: TGTGCCAGCAGTTCACAGGGGCGCGGCTATGGCTACACCTTC. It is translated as CASSSQGRGYGYTF.

DNA for the CDR3: TGTGCCACCACCCCCGTAGCGGGAGTGGCAGATACGCAGTATTTT. Its translation is CATTPVAGVADTQYF. The rearrangement joins TRBV10-3 to TRBJ2-3, with TRBD2 identical over 9 bases. J lost 4 bases, V lost 10 bases, and 12 bases had no gene match. Germline V gene lookup returns CDR1 ENHRY and CDR2 SYGVKD. The CDR3 has 15 amino acids.

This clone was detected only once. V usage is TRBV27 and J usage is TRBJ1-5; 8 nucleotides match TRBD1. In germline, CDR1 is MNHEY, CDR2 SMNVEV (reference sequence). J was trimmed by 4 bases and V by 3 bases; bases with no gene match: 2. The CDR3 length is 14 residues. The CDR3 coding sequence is TGTGCCAGCAGTTTCCAGGGGGCGAATCAGCCCCAGCATTTT. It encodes CASSFQGANQPQHF.

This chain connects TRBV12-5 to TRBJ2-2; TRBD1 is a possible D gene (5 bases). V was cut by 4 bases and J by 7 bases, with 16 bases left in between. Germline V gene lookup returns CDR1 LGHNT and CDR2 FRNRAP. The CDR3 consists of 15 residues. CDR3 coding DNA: TGTGCTAGTGGTTCGACCCCAATGCAGGGCGGGGAGCTGTTTTTT. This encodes CASGSTPMQGGELFF.

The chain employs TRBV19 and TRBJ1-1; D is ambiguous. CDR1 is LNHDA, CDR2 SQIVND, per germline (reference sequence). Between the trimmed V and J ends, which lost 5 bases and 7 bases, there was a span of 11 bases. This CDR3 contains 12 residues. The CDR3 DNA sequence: TGTGCCAGTAGTCTCGGACTGAGTGAAGCTTTCTTT. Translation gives CASSLGLSEAFF.

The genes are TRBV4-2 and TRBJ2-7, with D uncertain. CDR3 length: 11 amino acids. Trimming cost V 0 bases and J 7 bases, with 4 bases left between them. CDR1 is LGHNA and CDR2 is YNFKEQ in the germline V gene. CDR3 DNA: TGTGCCAGCAGCCAAGATTGGGAGCAGTACTTC. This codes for CASSQDWEQYF.

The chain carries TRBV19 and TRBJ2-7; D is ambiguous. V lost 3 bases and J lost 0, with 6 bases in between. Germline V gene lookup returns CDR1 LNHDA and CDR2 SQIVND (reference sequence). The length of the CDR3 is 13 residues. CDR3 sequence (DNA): TGTGCCAGTAGTATTCCTGGCTCCTACGAGCAGTACTTC. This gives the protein CASSIPGSYEQYF.

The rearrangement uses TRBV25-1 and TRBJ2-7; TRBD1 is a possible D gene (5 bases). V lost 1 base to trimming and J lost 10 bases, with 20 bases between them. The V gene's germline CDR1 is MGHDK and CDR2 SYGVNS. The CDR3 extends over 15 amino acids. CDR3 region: CASSESPQGREAQYF. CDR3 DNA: TGTGCCAGCAGTGAATCTCCCCAGGGTCGCGAGGCCCAGTACTTC.

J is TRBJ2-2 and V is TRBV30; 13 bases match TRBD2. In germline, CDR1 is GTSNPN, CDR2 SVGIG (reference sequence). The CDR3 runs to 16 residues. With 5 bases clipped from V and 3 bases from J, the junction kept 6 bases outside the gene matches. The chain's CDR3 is CAWGGLAGVHTGELFF. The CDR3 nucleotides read TGTGCCTGGGGCGGACTAGCGGGAGTGCACACCGGGGAGCTGTTTTTT.

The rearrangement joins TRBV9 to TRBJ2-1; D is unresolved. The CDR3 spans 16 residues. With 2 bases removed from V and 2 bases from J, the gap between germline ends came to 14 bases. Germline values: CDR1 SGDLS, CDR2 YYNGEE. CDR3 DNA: TGTGCCAGCAGCGTTGGCGGATCGCCTGCCTACAATGAGCAGTTCTTC. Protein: CASSVGGSPAYNEQFF.